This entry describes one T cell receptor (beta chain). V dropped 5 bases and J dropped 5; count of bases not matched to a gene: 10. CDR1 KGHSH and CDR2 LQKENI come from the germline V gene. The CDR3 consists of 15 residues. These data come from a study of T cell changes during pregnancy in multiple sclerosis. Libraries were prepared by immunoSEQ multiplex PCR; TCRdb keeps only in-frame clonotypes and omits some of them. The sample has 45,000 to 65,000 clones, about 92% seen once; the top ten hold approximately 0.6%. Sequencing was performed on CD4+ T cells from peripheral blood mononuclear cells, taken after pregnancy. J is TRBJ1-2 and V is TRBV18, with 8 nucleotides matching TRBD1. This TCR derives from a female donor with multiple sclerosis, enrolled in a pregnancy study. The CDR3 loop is CASSGGQGSGYGYTF. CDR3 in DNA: TGTGCCAGCTCAGGCGGACAGGGCAGTGGATATGGCTACACCTTC.